A single sample gave rise to the 26 T cell receptor beta chains below, sequenced in a study of T cell clones after liver transplantation. The data were produced by immunoSEQ multiplex PCR, yet TCRdb's version contains in-frame clones alone and is incomplete. The sample carries over 14,000 clones, 82% recorded once. The sample was CD8+ T cells from blood, taken around 44 months after liver transplant. Source of these receptors: a human patient who received a liver transplant. Some of the T cells might come from the graft donor.

The chain couples TRBV15 to TRBJ1-1, with TRBD1 matching 9 bases. After removal of 3 bases from V and 6 bases from J, the junction contained 2 bases not matched to a gene. CDR1 is LNHNV, CDR2 YYDKDF, per germline (reference sequence). The CDR3 runs to 13 residues. For the CDR3, the DNA is TGTGCCACCAGCAGGAGACAGGGGGCTGAAGCTTTCTTT. Amino acids: CATSRRQGAEAFF.

The chain combines TRBV9 with TRBJ1-2; D is uncertain. The V end lost 0 bases, the J end lost 0 bases, and 9 bases lay between the germline ends. Germline V gene lookup returns CDR1 SGDLS and CDR2 YYNGEE. This CDR3 is 15 amino acids long. The CDR3 nucleotides are TGTGCCAGCAGCGTAGAGAGTTCAGCTAACTATGGCTACACCTTC. This codes for CASSVESSANYGYTF.

This sequence joins TRBV28 and TRBJ1-2; D is unresolved. CDR3 length: 11 residues. Trimming removed 8 bases at V and 5 bases at J, with 9 bases between. Germline V CDR1 and CDR2: MDHEN, SYDVKM. CDR3 DNA sequence: TGTGCCAGCCGGACTGCTTATGGCTACACCTTC. This codes for CASRTAYGYTF.

The chain uses TRBV27 and TRBJ1-2, with a possible D match to TRBD1 (5 bases). There are 13 residues in the CDR3. The V end was cut by 5 bases, the J end by 2 bases, with 9 bases between. The germline V gene has CDR1 MNHEY and CDR2 SMNVEV (reference sequence). The CDR3 region is CASSPQGNYGYTF. CDR3 nucleotide sequence: TGTGCCAGCAGTCCCCAGGGAAACTATGGCTACACCTTC.

This chain joins TRBV29-1 and TRBJ2-1, with D perhaps TRBD2 (5 bases). Germline CDR1 reads SQVTM; CDR2 reads ANQGSEA. The CDR3 totals 12 residues. Here the CDR3 reads CSLNGKSHEQFF. The CDR3 DNA is TGCAGTCTCAACGGGAAGTCGCATGAGCAGTTCTTC.

The rearrangement joins TRBV11-2 to TRBJ1-4, with D maybe TRBD1 (6 bases). V lost 5 bases to trimming and J lost 5 bases, with 18 bases between them. The V gene's germline CDR1 is SGHAT and CDR2 FQNNGV. This CDR3 is 16 amino acids long. In nucleotides, the CDR3 is TGTGCCAGCAGCCCTCTTAGGACAGCTTCGAATGAAAAACTGTTTTTT. Its protein is CASSPLRTASNEKLFF.

The chain uses TRBV9 and TRBJ1-2; weak D call: TRBD1 (6 bases). The germline V gene has CDR1 SGDLS and CDR2 YYNGEE. V dropped 3 bases and J dropped 3 bases, with 15 bases sitting between them. The CDR3 is made up of 15 amino acids. The CDR3 here is CASSAYREPDYGYTF. The CDR3 nucleotides read TGTGCCAGCAGCGCGTACAGGGAACCAGACTATGGCTACACCTTC. The variable domain in full, completed from reference TRBV9 and TRBJ1-2, reads DSGVTQTPKHLITATGQRVTLRCSPRSGDLSVYWYQQSLDQGLQFLIQYYNGEERAKGNILERFSAQQFPDLHSELNLSSLELGDSALYFCASSAYREPDYGYTFGSGTRLTVV.

The V call is TRBV4-1, the J call TRBJ2-7, with D perhaps assigned TRBD1 or TRBD2 (5 bases each). Germline lookup yields CDR1 MGHRA and CDR2 YSYEKL. This CDR3 spans 16 amino acids. Between the trimmed V and J ends, which lost 4 bases and 2 bases, there was a span of 18 bases. In nucleotides, the CDR3 is TGCGCCAGCAGCCTATTCCCCGGGACCACTACCTACGAGCAGTACTTC. Protein: CASSLFPGTTTYEQYF.

This clone was observed a handful of times. The CDR3, as DNA: TGTGCCAGCAGCCCGACCGGGACAGGGGGCGCTGGGGCCAACGTCCTGACTTTC. Its protein is CASSPTGTGGAGANVLTF. V gene TRBV13 combines with J gene TRBJ2-6; 12 positions agree with TRBD1. This CDR3 is built from 18 residues. The V and J ends lost 5 bases and 2 bases, in that order; junction bases with no gene match: 7. The germline V gene has CDR1 PRHDT and CDR2 FYEKMQ (reference sequence).

The V gene is TRBV6-1, the J gene TRBJ2-3; D is unresolved. Trimming took 2 bases from V and 6 from J, leaving 18 bases between them. CDR1 is MNHNS and CDR2 is SASEGT in the germline V gene. The CDR3 runs to 16 residues. The CDR3 loop is CASSEPLGPQWDTQYF. The CDR3 DNA follows: TGTGCCAGCAGTGAACCTCTCGGACCCCAATGGGATACGCAGTATTTT.

The chain combines TRBV19 with TRBJ2-7; tentatively, D is TRBD1 (6 bases). Germline-derived CDR1 and CDR2 are LNHDA and SQIVND (reference sequence). Trimming left V 3 bases short and J 3 bases short, with 15 bases between. The CDR3 runs to 15 residues. CDR3 region: CASSMRTVPGYEQYF. CDR3 DNA sequence: TGTGCCAGTAGTATGAGGACAGTCCCGGGCTACGAGCAGTACTTC.

This clone was seen once. The rearrangement links TRBV6-6 to TRBJ1-5, with unresolved D. From germline, CDR1 is MNHNY and CDR2 SVGAGI (reference sequence). V was pared by 2 bases and J by 0 bases, with 5 bases between. The CDR3 totals 14 residues. This CDR3 is CASSYGDSNQPQHF. DNA of the CDR3: TGTGCCAGCAGTTACGGGGATAGCAATCAGCCCCAGCATTTT.

The rearrangement joins TRBV5-6 to TRBJ2-1; 7 bases are a match to TRBD2. V trimming: 4 bases; J trimming: 4 bases; junction bases outside the gene matches: 11. The CDR3 is 16 residues long. Germline-derived CDR1 and CDR2 are SGHDT and YYEEEE. CDR3 coding DNA: TGTGCCAGCAGCCACCCGGGTAGCGGGCTTTACAATGAGCAGTTCTTC. Translation: CASSHPGSGLYNEQFF.

The J gene is TRBJ1-4, the V gene TRBV7-9; a possible D gene is TRBD1 (6 bases). The CDR3 has 18 amino acids. Germline V lookup: CDR1 SEHNR, CDR2 FQNEAQ (reference sequence). The V and J ends lost 2 bases and 2 bases respectively, with 18 bases between them. The CDR3 spells CASSLPSGAAITNEKLFF. CDR3 in DNA: TGTGCCAGCAGCTTACCTTCAGGGGCAGCAATCACTAATGAAAAACTGTTTTTT.

The chain uses TRBV2 and TRBJ2-2, with 8 bases matching TRBD1. The germline gives CDR1 SNHLY, CDR2 FYNNEI. V gave up 7 bases and J gave up 3 bases; unmatched junction bases: 7. The CDR3 is 15 residues long. CDR3 bases: TGTGCCAGCACCCGGACAGGGAAGGACACCGGGGAGCTGTTTTTT. Its translation: CASTRTGKDTGELFF.

Points on this clone: A much larger clone differs by one base, so this may be a read error. The V gene is TRBV7-3, the J gene TRBJ2-3, with 14 nucleotides matching TRBD2. CDR3 size: 15 residues. Germline values: CDR1 SGHTA, CDR2 FQGTGA. CDR3 DNA: TGTGCCAACAGCAGGACTAGCGGGAGGAGAAATACGCAGTATTTT. Protein product: CANSRTSGRRNTQYF.

V gene TRBV4-1 combines with J gene TRBJ1-3; D gene uncertain. Germline CDR1 MGHRA, CDR2 YSYEKL. CDR3 length: 15 amino acids. The V end was cut by 0 bases, the J end by 2 bases, with 8 bases between. The CDR3 loop is CASSQDLRTGNTIYF. In DNA, the CDR3 is TGCGCCAGCAGCCAAGATCTACGAACTGGAAACACCATATATTTT.

This chain joins TRBV5-5 and TRBJ2-4; D may be TRBD1 or TRBD2 (5 bases each). Per the germline V gene, CDR1 is SGHKS and CDR2 is YYEKEE (reference sequence). V was shortened by 0 bases and J by 9 bases, with 10 bases between the two germline ends. The CDR3 loop spans 13 amino acids. The CDR3 reads CASSLDSGGIQYF. CDR3 nucleotides: TGTGCCAGCAGCTTGGACAGTGGGGGCATTCAGTACTTC. Drawing the rest from reference TRBV5-5 and TRBJ2-4, the complete variable domain is DAGVTQSPTHLIKTRGQQVTLRCSPISGHKSVSWYQQVLGQGPQFIFQYYEKEERGRGNFPDRFSARQFPNYSSELNVNALLLGDSALYLCASSLDSGGIQYFGAGTRLSVL.

The V call is TRBV5-6, the J call TRBJ2-7; D unclear. Looked up from germline, CDR1 is SGHDT and CDR2 is YYEEEE. V dropped 0 bases and J dropped 0 bases, with 7 bases sitting between them. The CDR3 has 14 amino acids. The CDR3 DNA is TGTGCCAGCAGCTTGGGGTGGGGCTCCTACGAGCAGTACTTC. Its translation is CASSLGWGSYEQYF.

The chain employs TRBV4-1 and TRBJ1-2, with D possibly matching TRBD1 (6 bases). Germline CDR1 and CDR2: MGHRA and YSYEKL. The V and J ends lost 1 base and 8 bases respectively, with 14 bases between them. The CDR3 is 14 amino acids. DNA of the CDR3: TGCGCCAGCAGCCAAGTCGGGGGGCTAGGGGGCTACACCTTC. Translating it yields CASSQVGGLGGYTF.

The chain joins TRBV7-9 to TRBJ1-1, with D uncertain. V dropped 3 bases and J dropped 5 bases, with 7 bases sitting between them. Germline CDR1 and CDR2: SEHNR and FQNEAQ (reference sequence). CDR3 length: 12 amino acids. CDR3 amino acids: CASSLMGTEAFF. CDR3 DNA: TGTGCCAGCAGCTTGATGGGGACTGAAGCTTTCTTT. The whole variable domain, filled in from reference TRBV7-9 and TRBJ1-1, reads DTGVSQNPRHKITKRGQNVTFRCDPISEHNRLYWYRQTLGQGPEFLTYFQNEAQLEKSRLLSDRFSAERPKGSFSTLEIQRTEQGDSAMYLCASSLMGTEAFFGQGTRLTVV.

The rearrangement links TRBV7-9 to TRBJ1-3; D ambiguous. The CDR3 is 17 residues long. Germline values: CDR1 SEHNR, CDR2 FQNEAQ (reference sequence). Trimming left V 5 bases short and J 0 bases short, with 17 bases between. CDR3 nucleotides: TGTGCCAGCAGCATCAGGCCTGGGCAGAACTCTGGAAACACCATATATTTT. As protein: CASSIRPGQNSGNTIYF.

This clone was seen only once. The chain is built from TRBV7-2 and TRBJ2-7; 7 bases are a match to TRBD2. Germline V gene sequence: CDR1 SGHTA, CDR2 FQGNSA. V lost 5 bases to trimming and J lost 2 bases; unmatched junction nucleotides: 6. The CDR3 runs 14 residues. The CDR3, as DNA: TGTGCCAGCAGCGGGCGGGGGAGAGCCTACGAGCAGTACTTC. Encoded protein: CASSGRGRAYEQYF.

The V gene is TRBV27, the J gene TRBJ2-1; no clear D. V was clipped by 6 bases and J by 2 bases, with 8 bases between them. The CDR3 runs to 13 residues. The germline V gene encodes CDR1 MNHEY and CDR2 SMNVEV (reference sequence). CDR3: CASSPTTYNEQFF. DNA of the CDR3: TGTGCCAGCAGCCCTACTACCTACAATGAGCAGTTCTTC.

The chain employs TRBV5-1 and TRBJ1-1; no definite D call. CDR3 length equals 11 residues. Trimming cost V 2 bases and J 6 bases, with 5 bases left between them. In germline, CDR1 is SGHRS, CDR2 YFSETQ. CDR3 sequence reads: CASSLGPEAFF. CDR3 in DNA: TGCGCCAGCAGCTTAGGACCTGAAGCTTTCTTT.

The chain combines TRBV6-5 with TRBJ2-7; TRBD1 aligns across 12 bases. V shed 4 bases, J shed 3 bases, and the junction held 7 bases outside the gene matches. Germline CDR1 and CDR2: MNHEY and SVGAGI. The CDR3 totals 16 residues. CDR3: CASSSPWDRGHYEQYF. The CDR3 coding sequence is TGTGCCAGCAGTTCCCCGTGGGACAGGGGGCACTACGAGCAGTACTTC.